This TCR beta chain was captured in a study of OX40 agonist ivuxolimab in advanced cancers. On the study more broadly: Patients were given ivuxolimab, an antibody that agonizes OX40 (CD134).

Sequenced by immunoSEQ multiplex PCR; TCRdb stores in-frame clones only, minus some. The data contain approximately 59,000 clones, about 85% of them seen just once; the ten biggest clones take up roughly 3.5%. The material was CD4+ or CD8+ T cells sorted from blood, obtained in a trial of the OX40 agonist ivuxolimab. The origin of this receptor is an adult with an advanced solid tumor such as melanoma, head and neck, liver or kidney cancer.

CDR3 DNA: TGCGCCAGCAGCTTGGGGTTTCCAGATACGCAGTATTTT. It encodes CASSLGFPDTQYF. This chain links TRBV5-1 with TRBJ2-3; no definite D call. Per the germline V gene, CDR1 is SGHRS and CDR2 is YFSETQ. The CDR3 loop spans 13 amino acids. Trimming left V 0 bases short and J 4 bases short, with 6 bases between.